What follows are 10 T cell receptor beta chains derived from one specimen sequenced in a study of shared clonotypes between healthy human individuals (dated by TCRdb to between 2020 and 2021). Libraries came from the immunoSEQ multiplex PCR assay. TCRdb retrieved this table from immuneACCESS and kept in-frame rearrangements only. Not all clones are present; in checked studies, unresolved V genes account for under half, and no reason is known for the remainder. Recorded for this sample are roughly 2.6 million clones; around 94% of them occurred a single time. 0.13% to 0.15% of the sample rests with the top ten. The sequencing input was naive CD4+ T cells sorted from blood. This specimen's cell subset or site label, per the study, means: CD45RA+ positively selected. The receptors were gathered from a man between 18 and 29 years old in good health.

This clone was counted once. At one end the junction does not follow the germline gene, possibly because of a read error. This CDR3 reads CASSLGRGIF. The CDR3 DNA follows: TGTGCCAGCAGCTTGGGCAGGGGTATCTTC. This sequence joins TRBV7-2 and TRBJ1-2, with D possibly being TRBD1 (6 bases). Per germline, CDR1 SGHTA and CDR2 FQGNSA. The CDR3 covers 10 residues.

The CDR3 reads CASSPPGTAKNIQYF. As DNA, the CDR3 is TGTGCCAGCAGCCCCCCCGGGACAGCTAAAAACATTCAGTACTTC. The chain is built from TRBV5-6 and TRBJ2-4; 7 positions agree with TRBD1. Germline CDR1 reads SGHDT; CDR2 reads YYEEEE. Trimming at V came to 4 bases and at J to 4 bases, leaving 8 bases not matched to a gene. This CDR3 region has 15 residues.

This sequence joins TRBV10-3 and TRBJ2-7; 9 positions match TRBD1. V dropped 3 bases and J dropped 3; count of bases not matched to a gene: 9. Per germline, CDR1 ENHRY and CDR2 SYGVKD. The CDR3 has 16 amino acids. The CDR3 region is CAISDSVGQGSYEQYF. The CDR3 DNA reads TGTGCCATCAGTGACTCGGTGGGACAGGGTAGCTACGAGCAGTACTTC.

The chain joins TRBV5-1 to TRBJ2-7, with 9 bases lining up with TRBD1. Trimming cost V 4 bases and J 6 bases; bases outside gene matches: 8. Germline V gives CDR1 SGHRS, CDR2 YFSETQ. The CDR3 has 14 amino acids. This chain's CDR3 is CASSLGQGRSEQYF. CDR3 DNA: TGCGCCAGCAGCCTCGGACAGGGGAGATCCGAGCAGTACTTC. The full variable domain, its missing parts supplied by reference TRBV5-1 and TRBJ2-7, is KAGVTQTPRYLIKTRGQQVTLSCSPISGHRSVSWYQQTPGQGLQFLFEYFSETQRNKGNFPGRFSGRQFSNSRSEMNVSTLELGDSALYLCASSLGQGRSEQYFGPGTRLTVT.

The chain combines TRBV5-5 with TRBJ2-3; D remains unclear. The CDR3 covers 13 residues. Germline CDR1 SGHKS, CDR2 YYEKEE (reference sequence). V lost 0 bases, J lost 4 bases, and 6 bases lay in between. The CDR3 is CASSLVGPDTQYF. The DNA for the CDR3 is TGTGCCAGCAGCTTGGTCGGTCCAGATACGCAGTATTTT. The variable domain in full, with the rest retrieved from reference TRBV5-5 and TRBJ2-3, is DAGVTQSPTHLIKTRGQQVTLRCSPISGHKSVSWYQQVLGQGPQFIFQYYEKEERGRGNFPDRFSARQFPNYSSELNVNALLLGDSALYLCASSLVGPDTQYFGPGTRLTVL.

The V call is TRBV5-4, the J call TRBJ1-5; possibly TRBD1 for D (5 bases). V gave up 4 bases and J gave up 3 bases, with 11 bases separating them. Germline V gives CDR1 SGHNT, CDR2 YYREEE (reference sequence). CDR3 size: 14 residues. CDR3 sequence: CASSAGTDNQPQHF. Here the CDR3 DNA reads TGTGCCAGCAGCGCCGGGACCGACAATCAGCCCCAGCATTTT. The whole variable domain, remainder taken from reference TRBV5-4 and TRBJ1-5, is ETGVTQSPTHLIKTRGQQVTLRCSSQSGHNTVSWYQQALGQGPQFIFQYYREEENGRGNFPPRFSGLQFPNYSSELNVNALELDDSALYLCASSAGTDNQPQHFGDGTRLSIL.

For this clone: Other DNA sequences in the same sample also yield this CDR3. CDR3 nucleotides: TGTGCCTCAAGCCGGGGGGGATCCTACAATGAGCAGTTCTTC. It encodes CASSRGGSYNEQFF. The chain uses TRBV19 and TRBJ2-1, with TRBD2 identical over 8 bases. CDR3 length: 14 residues. V lost 11 bases, J lost 1 base, and 7 bases stayed unmatched. The germline V gene encodes CDR1 LNHDA and CDR2 SQIVND (reference sequence).

V usage is TRBV6-1 and J usage is TRBJ1-1, with D possibly TRBD1 on 5 matching bases. The germline CDR1 and CDR2 sequences are MNHNS and SASEGT. This CDR3 contains 14 residues. Trimming cost V 6 bases and J 4 bases, with 15 bases left between them. The CDR3 sequence is CASRVRGGGTEAFF. The CDR3 coding sequence is TGTGCCAGCAGGGTAAGGGGAGGCGGCACTGAAGCTTTCTTT.

The chain links TRBV5-1 to TRBJ2-5; TRBD2 is a possible D gene (5 bases). Germline values: CDR1 SGHRS, CDR2 YFSETQ. The germline V and J ends were trimmed by 2 bases and 1 base, with 12 bases remaining between them. The CDR3 length is 15 residues. The CDR3 DNA follows: TGCGCCAGCAGCTTTCCCCGAGGGCCCCAAGAGACCCAGTACTTC. This sequence encodes CASSFPRGPQETQYF.

Regarding this clone: The sample holds other DNA sequences that translate to the same CDR3. The rearrangement links TRBV9 to TRBJ1-3; tentatively, D is TRBD1 (6 bases). V gave up 4 bases and J gave up 2 bases, with 13 bases separating them. CDR3 length: 15 amino acids. In germline, CDR1 is SGDLS, CDR2 YYNGEE. As DNA, the CDR3 is TGTGCCAGCAGCACTACAGGGACTGCTGGAAACACCATATATTTT. It is translated as CASSTTGTAGNTIYF.